This T cell receptor beta chain is drawn from a study of cytomegalovirus exposure and HLA in healthy donors. Profiling relied on immunoSEQ multiplex PCR, and the TCRdb table lists in-frame clones only, not all of them. The data contain 200,000 to 250,000 clones, about nine tenths of them singletons. The CDR3 is 12 amino acids. The germline V gene encodes CDR1 SGHTA and CDR2 FQGNSA. V lost 5 bases and J 5 bases, leaving 9 bases between the germline ends. Sequencing was done on a sample of PBMCs. This TCR was recovered from a woman aged 18 to 35 in good health and CMV-seropositive. J is TRBJ1-1 and V is TRBV7-2; D is unresolved. Here the CDR3 DNA reads TGTGCCAGCAGCCCAAGGGAGACTGAAGCTTTCTTT. It codes for CASSPRETEAFF.